This entry lists 32 T cell receptor beta chains sequenced from one sample in a study of blood T cell repertoires in COVID-19. TCRdb keeps only in-frame clones here, not all; method: immunoSEQ multiplex PCR. The sample records more than 90,000 clones, approximately 85% being singletons. The sample was peripheral blood. These receptors were taken from a human donor in a cohort sampled during active COVID-19.

This clone appeared once. The CDR3 bases are TGTGCCAGCAGTTTCGGTGGCAATCAGCCCCAGCATTTT. Translated, it gives CASSFGGNQPQHF. V is TRBV6-2 or TRBV6-3 and J is TRBJ1-5, with D unclear. This CDR3 spans 13 amino acids. Trimming stripped 4 bases from V and 2 bases from J, with 6 bases between. Germline V CDR1 and CDR2: MNHEY, SVGEGT.

The chain joins TRBV9 to TRBJ2-1, with D possibly TRBD2 on 5 matching bases. Germline assignment: CDR1 SGDLS and CDR2 YYNGEE. The germline V and J ends were trimmed by 5 bases and 0 bases, with 12 bases remaining between them. This CDR3 is built from 15 residues. As DNA, the CDR3 is TGTGCCAGCAGTCCAGCGGCTTCCTCCTACAATGAGCAGTTCTTC. It yields the protein CASSPAASSYNEQFF. The complete variable domain, with remaining parts taken from reference TRBV9 and TRBJ2-1, reads DSGVTQTPKHLITATGQRVTLRCSPRSGDLSVYWYQQSLDQGLQFLIQYYNGEERAKGNILERFSAQQFPDLHSELNLSSLELGDSALYFCASSPAASSYNEQFFGPGTRLTVL.

This clone turned up a few times. The rearrangement links TRBV6-2 or TRBV6-3 to TRBJ2-7; TRBD2 agrees at 7 bases. The CDR3 covers 15 residues. Germline trimming cut 1 base from V and 3 bases from J; bases unmatched to any gene: 6. Germline CDR1 is MNHEY and CDR2 is SVGEGT. For the CDR3, the DNA is TGTGCCAGCAGTTACTGGTGGGACTATCACTACGAGCAGTACTTC. This encodes CASSYWWDYHYEQYF.

Of note for this clone: One end of the junction varies from germline; a read error may be responsible. The chain recombines TRBV5-8 with TRBJ2-7; D ambiguous. Germline CDR1 SGHTS, CDR2 YDEGEE. The CDR3 has 13 residues. CDR3 loop: CASSLRLSVSGNF. For the CDR3, the DNA is TGTGCCAGCAGCTTGCGATTGAGCGTCTCGGGTAACTTC.

The chain links TRBV4-1 to TRBJ1-2; the D is unclear. V lost 4 bases to trimming and J lost 0 bases, with 6 bases between them. CDR3 length equals 13 residues. CDR1 is MGHRA and CDR2 is YSYEKL in the germline V gene. The CDR3 reads CASSLAPNYGYTF. The CDR3, as DNA: TGCGCCAGCAGCCTGGCCCCTAACTATGGCTACACCTTC.

The chain has TRBV7-9 and TRBJ1-2; D remains ambiguous. CDR1 SEHNR and CDR2 FQNEAQ come from the germline V gene (reference sequence). CDR3 length: 14 residues. Trimming cost V 4 bases and J 4 bases, with 13 bases left between them. The CDR3 sequence is CASSSEGASYGYTF. In DNA, the CDR3 is TGTGCCAGCAGCTCGGAGGGAGCTAGCTATGGCTACACCTTC.

This clone was found once. The V and J genes are TRBV6-2 or TRBV6-3 and TRBJ2-5; D is unclear. The germline V gene encodes CDR1 MNHEY and CDR2 SVGEGT. The ends were cut back, 5 bases at V and 5 bases at J, with 9 bases in the middle. The CDR3 spans 12 residues. CDR3 residues: CASSAFRETQYF. CDR3 sequence (DNA): TGTGCCAGCAGTGCTTTCAGGGAGACCCAGTACTTC.

The gene calls are TRBV4-3 and TRBJ2-3; TRBD1 matches at 7 bases. Germline V CDR1 and CDR2: LGHNA, YSLEER. The J segment lost 2 bases and the V segment lost 4 bases, leaving 6 bases of the junction unmatched. This CDR3 has 15 residues. CDR3 sequence reads: CASSRTGSVTDTQYF. The CDR3 DNA reads TGCGCCAGCAGCCGGACAGGTTCCGTCACAGATACGCAGTATTTT.

The chain joins TRBV28 to TRBJ2-7; 12 positions agree with TRBD2. Germline CDR1 and CDR2: MDHEN and SYDVKM. The CDR3 covers 17 residues. Germline trimming cut 5 bases from V and 2 bases from J; bases unmatched to any gene: 10. The CDR3 here is CASSLELAGGRTYEQYF. CDR3 in DNA: TGTGCCAGCAGTCTTGAGCTAGCGGGAGGGAGGACCTACGAGCAGTACTTC.

This chain uses TRBV6-5 with TRBJ1-1; perhaps TRBD1 as D (6 bases). Germline assignment: CDR1 MNHEY and CDR2 SVGAGI. V shed 4 bases and J shed 2 bases, with 11 bases lying between them. The CDR3 loop spans 14 amino acids. CDR3 DNA: TGTGCCAGCAGTTTCCGACAGGCCAACACTGAAGCTTTCTTT. This sequence encodes CASSFRQANTEAFF.

V is TRBV6-2 or TRBV6-3 and J is TRBJ2-3, with a possible D match to TRBD2 (5 bases). V was clipped by 3 bases and J by 1 base, with 17 bases between them. Germline assignment: CDR1 MNHEY and CDR2 SVGEGT. This CDR3 has 17 amino acids. CDR3 nucleotide sequence: TGTGCCAGCAGTTATGGAGGTAGGCAGGTGGGCACAGATACGCAGTATTTT. Its translation: CASSYGGRQVGTDTQYF.

The V and J genes are TRBV19 and TRBJ2-1; 12 bases are a match to TRBD2. CDR1 is LNHDA, CDR2 SQIVND, per germline (reference sequence). The CDR3 totals 15 residues. V gave up 9 bases and J gave up 5 bases; unmatched junction bases: 8. The CDR3 DNA is TGTGCCAGCGCAGGGACTAGCGGGTTAGACAATGAGCAGTTCTTC. It encodes CASAGTSGLDNEQFF.

This chain uses TRBV7-9 with TRBJ2-5; TRBD2 aligns across 8 bases. The CDR3 runs to 15 residues. V gave up 5 bases and J gave up 2 bases; unmatched junction bases: 7. CDR1 SEHNR and CDR2 FQNEAQ come from the germline V gene (reference sequence). The CDR3 sequence is CASSPLTSEQETQYF. DNA for the CDR3: TGTGCCAGCAGCCCCCTGACTAGCGAACAAGAGACCCAGTACTTC.

The chain has TRBV3-1 (or the pseudogene TRBV3-2) and TRBJ2-7; the D gene is possibly TRBD1 (6 bases). Germline CDR1 LGHDT, CDR2 YNNKEL (reference sequence). V shed 3 bases and J shed 2 bases, with 14 bases lying between them. The CDR3 runs to 15 residues. The CDR3 nucleotides read TGTGCCAGCAGCCATCCGACAGGAACAACCTACGAGCAGTACTTC. Protein sequence: CASSHPTGTTYEQYF.

V usage is TRBV7-9 and J usage is TRBJ2-5; the D is unclear. V lost 3 bases to trimming and J lost 2 bases, with 4 bases between them. This CDR3 region has 12 residues. CDR1 and CDR2 from the germline V gene are SEHNR and FQNEAQ (reference sequence). The chain's CDR3 is CASSFSQETQYF. In DNA form, the CDR3 reads TGTGCCAGCAGCTTTTCTCAAGAGACCCAGTACTTC.

This clone occurred a few times. The V call is TRBV7-9, the J call TRBJ2-6, with 7 positions matching TRBD1. The V and J ends lost 6 bases and 4 bases, in that order; junction bases with no gene match: 6. The germline V gene has CDR1 SEHNR and CDR2 FQNEAQ (reference sequence). This CDR3 comprises 15 residues. DNA of the CDR3: TGTGCCAGCAGTCGAGGGGGCTCCGGGGCCAACGTCCTGACTTTC. Translated, it gives CASSRGGSGANVLTF. Full variable domain (remainder filled in from reference TRBV7-9 and TRBJ2-6): DTGVSQNPRHKITKRGQNVTFRCDPISEHNRLYWYRQTLGQGPEFLTYFQNEAQLEKSRLLSDRFSAERPKGSFSTLEIQRTEQGDSAMYLCASSRGGSGANVLTFGAGSRLTVL.

This chain links TRBV5-6 with TRBJ1-5, with a possible D match to TRBD1 (5 bases). From germline, CDR1 is SGHDT and CDR2 YYEEEE. This CDR3 has 14 residues. Deletions cut 2 bases from V and 1 base from J, with 7 bases between. CDR3 DNA: TGTGCCAGCAGCTTAGGACAAAGCAATCAGCCCCAGCATTTT. Translating gives CASSLGQSNQPQHF.

This clone was observed a handful of times. V usage is TRBV11-2 and J usage is TRBJ1-5, with unresolved D. V lost 4 bases, J lost 2 bases, and 12 bases lay in between. This CDR3 contains 15 residues. CDR1 is SGHAT and CDR2 is FQNNGV in the germline V gene. The CDR3 here is CASSSDIGGNQPQHF. Written as DNA, the CDR3 is TGTGCCAGCAGCTCCGACATCGGTGGCAATCAGCCCCAGCATTTT.

The chain joins TRBV5-4 to TRBJ1-1; 7 bases align to TRBD1. V shed 5 bases and J 6 bases; nucleotides not matched to a gene: 13. Germline V lookup: CDR1 SGHNT, CDR2 YYREEE (reference sequence). The CDR3 spans 15 residues. CDR3 sequence reads: CASRITGQVIPEAFF. For the CDR3, the DNA is TGTGCCAGCAGAATAACCGGACAGGTCATCCCTGAAGCTTTCTTT.

The J gene is TRBJ1-6, the V gene TRBV9; 7 nucleotides align to TRBD1. V was pared by 3 bases and J by 9 bases, with 12 bases of the junction left unmatched. The CDR3 spans 16 residues. The germline V gene encodes CDR1 SGDLS and CDR2 YYNGEE. CDR3 sequence: CASSAGGGGGSSPLHF. CDR3 coding DNA: TGTGCCAGCAGCGCAGGGGGTGGAGGGGGCAGTTCACCCCTCCACTTT.

V usage is TRBV7-6 and J usage is TRBJ1-1; perhaps TRBD1 as D (5 bases). CDR1 is SGHVS and CDR2 is FNYEAQ in the germline V gene. The CDR3 is 15 residues long. V was cut by 2 bases and J by 1 base, with 11 bases left in between. CDR3 amino acids: CASSLTRQKNTEAFF. DNA for the CDR3: TGTGCCAGCAGCTTAACCCGACAGAAGAACACTGAAGCTTTCTTT.

The chain has TRBV7-2 and TRBJ2-3; D gene ambiguous. The CDR3 length is 14 residues. Trimming stripped 9 bases from V and 2 bases from J, with 15 bases between. Germline V gene lookup returns CDR1 SGHTA and CDR2 FQGNSA. CDR3 coding DNA: TGTGCCAGTACTGAGCCCCCATTCACAGATACGCAGTATTTT. It translates to CASTEPPFTDTQYF. Drawing the rest from reference TRBV7-2 and TRBJ2-3, the complete variable domain is GAGVSQSPSNKVTEKGKDVELRCDPISGHTALYWYRQSLGQGLEFLIYFQGNSAPDKSGLPSDRFSAERTGGSVSTLTIQRTQQEDSAVYLCASTEPPFTDTQYFGPGTRLTVL.

The genes are TRBV4-1 and TRBJ1-1; the D is unclear. The CDR3 covers 11 residues. The germline V and J ends were trimmed by 8 bases and 4 bases, with 8 bases remaining between them. CDR1 is MGHRA, CDR2 YSYEKL, per germline. Here the CDR3 DNA reads TGCGCCAGCTCGTTAGCCACTGAAGCTTTCTTT. It translates to CASSLATEAFF.

The chain links TRBV15 to TRBJ1-3, with 8 bases matching TRBD1. Unmatched junction bases numbered 5, after V lost 5 bases and J lost 2 bases. The CDR3 runs to 15 residues. CDR1 is LNHNV, CDR2 YYDKDF, per germline (reference sequence). CDR3: CATSSRRGPGNTIYF. The CDR3, as DNA: TGTGCCACCAGCTCGCGCAGGGGGCCTGGAAACACCATATATTTT.

This chain uses TRBV10-3 with TRBJ1-2, with 11 bases lining up with TRBD1. The CDR3 runs to 14 residues. V lost 4 bases, J lost 3 bases, and 1 base stayed unmatched. Per the germline V gene, CDR1 is ENHRY and CDR2 is SYGVKD. The CDR3 here is CAISGDRGDYGYTF. The CDR3 DNA follows: TGTGCCATCAGTGGGGACAGGGGGGACTATGGCTACACCTTC.

The chain links TRBV7-9 to TRBJ2-7; 8 positions agree with TRBD1. The CDR3 spans 17 residues. Germline V gene sequence: CDR1 SEHNR, CDR2 FQNEAQ (reference sequence). V lost 5 bases and J lost 4; bases outside the gene matches: 16. The CDR3: CASSPGRTGKGRYEQYF. In DNA form, the CDR3 reads TGTGCCAGCAGCCCAGGCCGGACAGGGAAAGGGCGGTACGAGCAGTACTTC.

The rearrangement uses TRBV11-2 and TRBJ2-1, with D perhaps matching TRBD1 (5 bases). The CDR3 length is 16 residues. Per germline, CDR1 SGHAT and CDR2 FQNNGV. Trimming cost V 5 bases and J 4 bases, with 18 bases left between them. CDR3: CASSAWTLGRYNEQFF. CDR3 DNA: TGTGCCAGCAGCGCCTGGACATTAGGACGGTACAATGAGCAGTTCTTC.

The CDR3 loop reads CASIAGGQRGYGYTF. The CDR3, as DNA: TGTGCCAGCATCGCCGGCGGACAGAGGGGCTATGGCTACACCTTC. The rearrangement joins TRBV5-4 to TRBJ1-2; D is perhaps TRBD1 (6 bases). There are 15 residues in the CDR3. Trimming removed 6 bases from V and 4 bases from J, with 19 bases in between. The germline CDR1 and CDR2 sequences are SGHNT and YYREEE (reference sequence).

CDR3 residues: CASSTPGSLSGNTIYF. DNA for the CDR3: TGTGCCAGCAGCACCCCAGGGTCTCTCTCTGGAAACACCATATATTTT. J is TRBJ1-3 and V is TRBV9; D may be TRBD1 (5 bases). The ends were cut back, 4 bases at V and 0 bases at J, with 14 bases in the middle. The CDR3 is 16 amino acids. CDR1 is SGDLS and CDR2 is YYNGEE in the germline V gene.

J is TRBJ2-5 and V is TRBV19; 7 bases match TRBD2. The CDR3 has 15 residues. J was trimmed by 1 base and V by 3 bases; bases with no gene match: 5. Germline V gene sequence: CDR1 LNHDA, CDR2 SQIVND (reference sequence). The CDR3 DNA sequence: TGTGCCAGTAGTATTGCTAGCGGAGTCCAAGAGACCCAGTACTTC. The encoded protein is CASSIASGVQETQYF.

The genes are TRBV9 and TRBJ2-1, with 9 nucleotides matching TRBD2. The CDR3 length is 16 residues. CDR1 and CDR2 (germline): SGDLS, YYNGEE. J was trimmed by 5 bases and V by 4 bases; bases with no gene match: 10. The CDR3 region is CASSPSSGGINNEQFF. CDR3 coding DNA: TGTGCCAGCAGCCCCAGCAGCGGGGGGATTAACAATGAGCAGTTCTTC.

The chain uses TRBV4-3 and TRBJ2-2; 11 bases are a match to TRBD2. The CDR3 is 20 residues long. The germline V gene has CDR1 LGHNA and CDR2 YSLEER. Losses at the gene ends were 0 bases for V and 1 base for J; bases not matched to a gene: 10. CDR3 coding DNA: TGCGCCAGCAGCCAAGATCTCACTAGCGGGGGAACCTTGAACACCGGGGAGCTGTTTTTT. Translating it yields CASSQDLTSGGTLNTGELFF.